Described below is a single T cell receptor beta chain sequence and its context. Its matching antigen is unknown. This sample was included in a study of monozygotic twins with cystic fibrosis. This CDR3 spans 14 amino acids. Germline V gene lookup returns CDR1 MDHEN and CDR2 SYDVKM. The V and J ends lost 5 bases and 5 bases, in that order; junction bases with no gene match: 8. Study-level results: In this small cohort, shared CDR3 numbers showed no association with age, concordance or disease severity. V usage most resembled the co-twin in 13 of 16 pairs.

The assay was immunoSEQ multiplex PCR, and TCRdb's table has in-frame clones only and misses some. The sample contains 25,000 to 40,000 clones, roughly 97% of which appear only once. The receptor was isolated from a girl aged 2-10 years with cystic fibrosis. Material: blood. The chain uses TRBV28 and TRBJ1-2, with 7 bases aligning to TRBD1. CDR3 loop: CASSPMGQKYGYTF. The CDR3 DNA reads as TGTGCCAGCAGTCCAATGGGACAGAAATATGGCTACACCTTC.